This T cell receptor beta chain was profiled in a study of T cells after yellow fever vaccination. Study outcomes and limitations: Contaminating bulk clonotypes could be abundant in FACS-sorted repertoires.

This clonotype was picked up many times. Its specificity is not known. The CDR3 is 15 residues long. CDR1 and CDR2 from the germline V gene are LGHNA and YSLEER. Trimming cost V 3 bases and J 4 bases; bases outside gene matches: 5. UMIs and a universal primer site were added when TCR cDNA was made by 5'RACE template switching. Using its own MiXCR run on the 5' RACE reads, TCRdb lists one record per CDR3 protein. The table records some 150,000 distinct CDR3 sequences, about 6.9% of them present only once. The sequencing used CD4+ T cells sorted from PBMCs, collected 10 days after the yellow fever booster vaccination. V usage is TRBV4-3 and J usage is TRBJ2-3; 9 bases are a match to TRBD1. This clonotype was sampled from a man aged 30 to 45 who received the YFV17D yellow fever vaccine. CDR3 DNA sequence: TGCGCCAGCAGCCATCACAGGGGGCTTGCAGATACGCAGTATTTT. It is translated as CASSHHRGLADTQYF.